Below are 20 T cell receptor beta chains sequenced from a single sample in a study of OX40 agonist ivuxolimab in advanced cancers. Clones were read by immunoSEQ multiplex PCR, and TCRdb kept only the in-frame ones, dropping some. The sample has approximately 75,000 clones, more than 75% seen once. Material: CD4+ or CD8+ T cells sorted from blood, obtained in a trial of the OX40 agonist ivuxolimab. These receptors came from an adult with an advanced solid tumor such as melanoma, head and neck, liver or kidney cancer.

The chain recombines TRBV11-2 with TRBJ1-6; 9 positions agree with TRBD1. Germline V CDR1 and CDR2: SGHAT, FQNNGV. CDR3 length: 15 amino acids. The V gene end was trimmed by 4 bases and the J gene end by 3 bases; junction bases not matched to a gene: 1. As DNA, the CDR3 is TGTGCCAGCAGCTGGGGACAGGGCTATAATTCACCCCTCCACTTT. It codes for CASSWGQGYNSPLHF.

The CDR3 protein is CASSLPGPSTGEQYF. In nucleotides, the CDR3 is TGTGCCAGCAGTTTGCCGGGACCCAGTACTGGCGAGCAGTACTTC. This rearrangement joins TRBV28 to TRBJ2-7; D tentatively fits TRBD1 or TRBD2 (5 bases each). Trimming shortened V by 3 bases and J by 6 bases, and 18 bases separated the two germline ends. This CDR3 comprises 15 residues. Germline V lookup: CDR1 MDHEN, CDR2 SYDVKM. The entire variable domain, with the rest obtained from reference TRBV28 and TRBJ2-7, is as follows: DVKVTQSSRYLVKRTGEKVFLECVQDMDHENMFWYRQDPGLGLRLIYFSYDVKMKEKGDIPEGYSVSREKKERFSLILESASTNQTSMYLCASSLPGPSTGEQYFGPGTRLTVT.

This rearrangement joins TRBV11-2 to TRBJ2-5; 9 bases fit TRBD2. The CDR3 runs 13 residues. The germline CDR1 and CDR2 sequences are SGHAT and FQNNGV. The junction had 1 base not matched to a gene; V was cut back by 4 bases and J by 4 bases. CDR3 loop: CASSSSGAETQYF. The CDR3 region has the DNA TGTGCCAGCAGCTCTAGCGGGGCAGAGACCCAGTACTTC.

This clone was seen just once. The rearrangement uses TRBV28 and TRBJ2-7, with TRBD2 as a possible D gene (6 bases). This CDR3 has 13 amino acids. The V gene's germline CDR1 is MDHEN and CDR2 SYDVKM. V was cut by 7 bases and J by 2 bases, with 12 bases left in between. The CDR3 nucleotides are TGTGCCAGCACCATTAGCGGAGCCTACGAGCAGTACTTC. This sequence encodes CASTISGAYEQYF.

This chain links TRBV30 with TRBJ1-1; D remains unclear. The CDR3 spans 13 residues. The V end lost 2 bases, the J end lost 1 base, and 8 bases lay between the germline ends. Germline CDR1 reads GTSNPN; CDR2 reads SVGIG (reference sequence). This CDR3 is CAWSQTENTEAFF. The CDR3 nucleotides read TGTGCCTGGAGTCAAACAGAGAACACTGAAGCTTTCTTT.

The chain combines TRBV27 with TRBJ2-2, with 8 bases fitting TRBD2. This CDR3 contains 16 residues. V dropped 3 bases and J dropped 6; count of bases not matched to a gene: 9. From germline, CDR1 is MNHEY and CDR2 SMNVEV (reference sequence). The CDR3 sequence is CASSFLASGSSGELFF. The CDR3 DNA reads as TGTGCCAGCAGTTTTTTGGCTAGCGGGTCGTCCGGGGAGCTGTTTTTT.

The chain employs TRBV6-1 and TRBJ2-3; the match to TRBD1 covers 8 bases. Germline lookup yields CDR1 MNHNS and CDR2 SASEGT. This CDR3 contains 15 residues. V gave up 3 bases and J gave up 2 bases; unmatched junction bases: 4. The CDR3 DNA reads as TGTGCCAGCAGTGACCGGGACAGGCTCACAGATACGCAGTATTTT. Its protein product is CASSDRDRLTDTQYF.

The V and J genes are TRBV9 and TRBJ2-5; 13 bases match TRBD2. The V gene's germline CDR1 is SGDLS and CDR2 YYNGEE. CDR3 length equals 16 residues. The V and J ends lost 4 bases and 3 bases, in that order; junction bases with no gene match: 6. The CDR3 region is CASSPPGLAGKETQYF. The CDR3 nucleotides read TGTGCCAGCAGCCCCCCGGGACTAGCGGGAAAAGAGACCCAGTACTTC. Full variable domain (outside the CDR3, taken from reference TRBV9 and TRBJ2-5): DSGVTQTPKHLITATGQRVTLRCSPRSGDLSVYWYQQSLDQGLQFLIQYYNGEERAKGNILERFSAQQFPDLHSELNLSSLELGDSALYFCASSPPGLAGKETQYFGPGTRLLVL.

The chain's CDR3 is CASSSGVREAFF. CDR3 nucleotides: TGTGCCAGCAGTTCAGGCGTCAGAGAAGCTTTCTTT. The chain is built from TRBV6-5 and TRBJ1-1; no reliable D call. Deletions cut 4 bases from V and 8 bases from J, with 11 bases between. Germline V gene lookup returns CDR1 MNHEY and CDR2 SVGAGI. The CDR3 has 12 residues.

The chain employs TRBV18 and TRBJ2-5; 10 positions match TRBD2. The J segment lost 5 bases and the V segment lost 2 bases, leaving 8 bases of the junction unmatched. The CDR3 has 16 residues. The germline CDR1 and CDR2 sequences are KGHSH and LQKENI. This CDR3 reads CASSPLPPSGGETQYF. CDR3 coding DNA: TGTGCCAGCTCACCATTGCCGCCTAGCGGGGGTGAGACCCAGTACTTC.

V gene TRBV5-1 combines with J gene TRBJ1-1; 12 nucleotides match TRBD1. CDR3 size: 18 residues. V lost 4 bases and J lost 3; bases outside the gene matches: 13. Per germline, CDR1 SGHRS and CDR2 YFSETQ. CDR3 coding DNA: TGCGCCAGCAGCGTCAGAGGGACAGGGGGCGGGTGGGACACTGAAGCTTTCTTT. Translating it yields CASSVRGTGGGWDTEAFF. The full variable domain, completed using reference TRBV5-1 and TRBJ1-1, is KAGVTQTPRYLIKTRGQQVTLSCSPISGHRSVSWYQQTPGQGLQFLFEYFSETQRNKGNFPGRFSGRQFSNSRSEMNVSTLELGDSALYLCASSVRGTGGGWDTEAFFGQGTRLTVV.

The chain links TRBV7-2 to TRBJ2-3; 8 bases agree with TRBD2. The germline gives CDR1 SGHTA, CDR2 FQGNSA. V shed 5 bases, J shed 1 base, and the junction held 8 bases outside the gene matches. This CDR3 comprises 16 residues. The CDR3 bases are TGTGCCAGCAGCCCCCCCCGGCGGGGGGGCACAGATACGCAGTATTTT. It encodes CASSPPRRGGTDTQYF.

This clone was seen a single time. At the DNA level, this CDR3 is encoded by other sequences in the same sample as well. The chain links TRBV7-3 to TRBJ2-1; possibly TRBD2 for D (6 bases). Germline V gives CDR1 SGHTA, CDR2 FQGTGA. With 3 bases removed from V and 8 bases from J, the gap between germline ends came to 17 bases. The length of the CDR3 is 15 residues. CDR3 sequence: CASSLLRDSRYEQFF. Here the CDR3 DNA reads TGTGCCAGCAGCTTGCTTCGGGACTCTCGGTATGAGCAGTTCTTC.

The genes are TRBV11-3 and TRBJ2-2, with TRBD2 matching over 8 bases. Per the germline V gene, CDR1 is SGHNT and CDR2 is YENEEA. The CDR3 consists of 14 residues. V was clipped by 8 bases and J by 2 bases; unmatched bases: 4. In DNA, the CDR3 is TGTGCCAGCGCACTAGCGGTTAACACCGGGGAGCTGTTTTTT. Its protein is CASALAVNTGELFF.

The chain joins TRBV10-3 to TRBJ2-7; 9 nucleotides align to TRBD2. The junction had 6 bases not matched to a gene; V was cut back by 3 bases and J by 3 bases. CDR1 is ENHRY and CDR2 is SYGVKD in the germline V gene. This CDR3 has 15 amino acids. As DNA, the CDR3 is TGTGCCATCAGTGAACTTAAAGCGGGAGGCTACGAGCAGTACTTC. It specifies CAISELKAGGYEQYF.

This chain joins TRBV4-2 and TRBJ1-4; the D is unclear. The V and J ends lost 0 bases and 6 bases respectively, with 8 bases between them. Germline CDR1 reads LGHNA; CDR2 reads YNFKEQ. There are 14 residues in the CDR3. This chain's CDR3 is CASSQDSRDEKLFF. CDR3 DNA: TGTGCCAGCAGCCAAGATTCCCGGGATGAAAAACTGTTTTTT.

CDR3 loop: CASSKTVNTEAFF. As DNA, the CDR3 is TGTGCCAGTAGTAAGACAGTGAACACTGAAGCTTTCTTT. The chain has TRBV19 and TRBJ1-1; perhaps TRBD1 as D (5 bases). The CDR3 is 13 amino acids. Trimming pared 4 bases from V and 0 bases from J, leaving 6 bases between. CDR1 LNHDA and CDR2 SQIVND come from the germline V gene (reference sequence).

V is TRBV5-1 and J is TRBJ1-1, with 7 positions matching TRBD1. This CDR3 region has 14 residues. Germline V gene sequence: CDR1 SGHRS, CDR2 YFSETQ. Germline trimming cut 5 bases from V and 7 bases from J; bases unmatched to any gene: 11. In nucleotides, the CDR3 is TGCGCCAGCAGTTCGGGACAGCGAAGTTTTGAAGCTTTCTTT. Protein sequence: CASSSGQRSFEAFF.

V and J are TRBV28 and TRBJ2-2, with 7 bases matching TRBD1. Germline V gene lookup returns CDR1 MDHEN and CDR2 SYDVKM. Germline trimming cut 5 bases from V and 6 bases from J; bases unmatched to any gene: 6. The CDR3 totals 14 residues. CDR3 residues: CASSVRDSPGELFF. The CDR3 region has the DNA TGTGCCAGCAGTGTAAGGGACAGTCCCGGGGAGCTGTTTTTT.

Written as DNA, the CDR3 is TGTGCCAGCTCACCACCGGGACAGGGAACCTACGAGCAGTACTTC. Protein product: CASSPPGQGTYEQYF. The V call is TRBV18, the J call TRBJ2-7; 9 bases map to TRBD1. The V and J ends lost 0 bases and 2 bases, in that order; junction bases with no gene match: 2. Germline lookup yields CDR1 KGHSH and CDR2 LQKENI. The length of the CDR3 is 15 residues. Looking up the rest from reference TRBV18 and TRBJ2-7 gives the full variable domain: NAGVMQNPRHLVRRRGQEARLRCSPMKGHSHVYWYRQLPEEGLKFMVYLQKENIIDESGMPKERFSAEFPKEGPSILRIQQVVRGDSAAYFCASSPPGQGTYEQYFGPGTRLTVT.